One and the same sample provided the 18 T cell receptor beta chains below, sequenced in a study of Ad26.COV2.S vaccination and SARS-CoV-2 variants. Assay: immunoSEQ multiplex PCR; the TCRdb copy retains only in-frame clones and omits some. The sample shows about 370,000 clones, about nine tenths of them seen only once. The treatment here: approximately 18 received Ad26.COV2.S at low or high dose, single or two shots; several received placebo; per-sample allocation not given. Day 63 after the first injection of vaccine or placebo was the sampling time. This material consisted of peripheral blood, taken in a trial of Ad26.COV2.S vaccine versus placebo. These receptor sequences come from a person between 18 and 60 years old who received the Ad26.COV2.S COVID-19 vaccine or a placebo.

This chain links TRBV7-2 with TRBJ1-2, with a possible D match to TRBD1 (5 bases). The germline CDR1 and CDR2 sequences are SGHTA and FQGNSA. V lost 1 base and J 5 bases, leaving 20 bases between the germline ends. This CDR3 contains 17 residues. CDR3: CASSLVSTAAAGYGYTF. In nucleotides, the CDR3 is TGTGCCAGCAGCTTAGTTTCGACAGCCGCCGCTGGGTATGGCTACACCTTC.

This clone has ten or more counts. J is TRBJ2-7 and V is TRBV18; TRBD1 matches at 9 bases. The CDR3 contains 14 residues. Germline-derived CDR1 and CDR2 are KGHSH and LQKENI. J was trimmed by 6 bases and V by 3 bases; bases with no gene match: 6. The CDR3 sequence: CASSPGQGFGEQYF. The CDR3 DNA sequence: TGTGCCAGCTCACCGGGACAGGGTTTTGGCGAGCAGTACTTC.

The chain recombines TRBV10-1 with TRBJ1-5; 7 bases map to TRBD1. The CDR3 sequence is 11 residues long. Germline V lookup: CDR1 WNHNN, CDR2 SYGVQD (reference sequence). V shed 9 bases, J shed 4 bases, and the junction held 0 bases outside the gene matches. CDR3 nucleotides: TGCGCCAGACAGGGGAATCAGCCCCAGCATTTT. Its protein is CARQGNQPQHF.

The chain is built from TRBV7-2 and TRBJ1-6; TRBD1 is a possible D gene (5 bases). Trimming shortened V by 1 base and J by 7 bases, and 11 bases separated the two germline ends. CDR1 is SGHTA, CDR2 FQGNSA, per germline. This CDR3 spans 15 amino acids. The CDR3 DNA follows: TGTGCCAGCAGCTTAGTATGGGGGGGGAATTCACCCCTCCACTTT. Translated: CASSLVWGGNSPLHF.

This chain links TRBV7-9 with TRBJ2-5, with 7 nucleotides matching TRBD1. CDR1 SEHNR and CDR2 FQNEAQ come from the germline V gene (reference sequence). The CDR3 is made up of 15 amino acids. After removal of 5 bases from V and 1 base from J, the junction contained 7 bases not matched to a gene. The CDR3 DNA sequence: TGTGCCAGCAGCATTGGACAGGCAGTCCAAGAGACCCAGTACTTC. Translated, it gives CASSIGQAVQETQYF. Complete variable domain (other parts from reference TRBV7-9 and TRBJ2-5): DTGVSQNPRHKITKRGQNVTFRCDPISEHNRLYWYRQTLGQGPEFLTYFQNEAQLEKSRLLSDRFSAERPKGSFSTLEIQRTEQGDSAMYLCASSIGQAVQETQYFGPGTRLLVL.

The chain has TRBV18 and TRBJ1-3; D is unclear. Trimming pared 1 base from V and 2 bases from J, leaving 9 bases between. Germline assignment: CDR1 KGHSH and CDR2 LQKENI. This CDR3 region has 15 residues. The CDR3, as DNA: TGTGCCAGCTCACCACGATCGAGGGCTGGAAACACCATATATTTT. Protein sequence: CASSPRSRAGNTIYF.

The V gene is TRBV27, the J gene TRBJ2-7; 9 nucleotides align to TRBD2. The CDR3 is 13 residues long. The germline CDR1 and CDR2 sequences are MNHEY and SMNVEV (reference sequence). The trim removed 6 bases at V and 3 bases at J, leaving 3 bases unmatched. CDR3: CASSRLADYEQYF. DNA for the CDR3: TGTGCCAGCAGCCGACTAGCGGACTACGAGCAGTACTTC.

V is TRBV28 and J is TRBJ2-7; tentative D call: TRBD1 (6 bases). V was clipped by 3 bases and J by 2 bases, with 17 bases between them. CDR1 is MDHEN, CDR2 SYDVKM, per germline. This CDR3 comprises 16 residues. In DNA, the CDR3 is TGTGCCAGCAGTTTGTCGTCTGGACAGCCAACCTACGAGCAGTACTTC. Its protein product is CASSLSSGQPTYEQYF.

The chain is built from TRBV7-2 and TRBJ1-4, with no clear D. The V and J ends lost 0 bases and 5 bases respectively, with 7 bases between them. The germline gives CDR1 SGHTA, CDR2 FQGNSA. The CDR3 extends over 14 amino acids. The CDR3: CASSLAGKNEKLFF. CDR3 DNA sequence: TGTGCCAGCAGCTTAGCAGGAAAGAATGAAAAACTGTTTTTT. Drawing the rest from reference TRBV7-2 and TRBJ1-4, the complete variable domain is GAGVSQSPSNKVTEKGKDVELRCDPISGHTALYWYRQSLGQGLEFLIYFQGNSAPDKSGLPSDRFSAERTGGSVSTLTIQRTQQEDSAVYLCASSLAGKNEKLFFGSGTQLSVL.

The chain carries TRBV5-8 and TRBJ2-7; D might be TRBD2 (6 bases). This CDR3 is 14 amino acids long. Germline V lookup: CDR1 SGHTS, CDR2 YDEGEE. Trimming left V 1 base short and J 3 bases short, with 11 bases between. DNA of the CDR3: TGTGCCAGCAGCTTGCTTTTGGGAGGCTACGAGCAGTACTTC. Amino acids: CASSLLLGGYEQYF. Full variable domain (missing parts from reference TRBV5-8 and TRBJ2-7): EAGVTQSPTHLIKTRGQQATLRCSPISGHTSVYWYQQALGLGLQFLLWYDEGEERNRGNFPPRFSGRQFPNYSSELNVNALELEDSALYLCASSLLLGGYEQYFGPGTRLTVT.

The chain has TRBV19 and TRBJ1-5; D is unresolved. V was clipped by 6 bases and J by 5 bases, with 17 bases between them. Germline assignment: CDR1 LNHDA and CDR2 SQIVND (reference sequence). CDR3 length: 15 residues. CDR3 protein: CASSPAQFGYQPQHF. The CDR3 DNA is TGTGCCAGTAGCCCGGCCCAGTTCGGGTATCAGCCCCAGCATTTT.

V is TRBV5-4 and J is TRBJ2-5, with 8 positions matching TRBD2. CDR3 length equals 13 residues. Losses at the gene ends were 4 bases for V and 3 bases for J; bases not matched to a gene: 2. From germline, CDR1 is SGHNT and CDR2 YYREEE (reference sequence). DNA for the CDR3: TGTGCCAGCAGCCCACTAGCGGAAGAGACCCAGTACTTC. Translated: CASSPLAEETQYF.

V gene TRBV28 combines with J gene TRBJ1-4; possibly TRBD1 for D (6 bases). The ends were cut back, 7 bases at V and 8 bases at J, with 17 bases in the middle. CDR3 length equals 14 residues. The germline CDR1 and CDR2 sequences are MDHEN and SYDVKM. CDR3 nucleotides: TGTGCCAGCACCTCGGTCCAAAGGGGGGAAAAACTGTTTTTT. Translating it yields CASTSVQRGEKLFF. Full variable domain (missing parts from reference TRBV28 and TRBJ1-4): DVKVTQSSRYLVKRTGEKVFLECVQDMDHENMFWYRQDPGLGLRLIYFSYDVKMKEKGDIPEGYSVSREKKERFSLILESASTNQTSMYLCASTSVQRGEKLFFGSGTQLSVL.

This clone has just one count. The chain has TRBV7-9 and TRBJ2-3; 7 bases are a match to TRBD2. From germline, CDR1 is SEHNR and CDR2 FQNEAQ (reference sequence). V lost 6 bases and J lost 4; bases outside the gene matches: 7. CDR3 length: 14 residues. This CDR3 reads CASRPRLAADTQYF. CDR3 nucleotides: TGTGCCAGCAGACCCAGACTAGCTGCAGATACGCAGTATTTT.

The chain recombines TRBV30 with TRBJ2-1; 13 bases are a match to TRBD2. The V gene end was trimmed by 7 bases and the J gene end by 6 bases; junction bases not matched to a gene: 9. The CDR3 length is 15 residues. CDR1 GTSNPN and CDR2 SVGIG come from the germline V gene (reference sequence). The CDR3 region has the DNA TGTGCCTCCCACCCCCGACTAGCGGGAGGCAATGAGCAGTTCTTC. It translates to CASHPRLAGGNEQFF.

The CDR3 sequence: CASSETGRNQPQHF. CDR3 coding DNA: TGTGCCAGCAGTGAGACAGGGAGAAATCAGCCCCAGCATTTT. The genes are TRBV6-1 and TRBJ1-5, with TRBD1 identical over 7 bases. The CDR3 length is 14 residues. Losses at the gene ends were 3 bases for V and 4 bases for J; bases not matched to a gene: 3. CDR1 MNHNS and CDR2 SASEGT come from the germline V gene.

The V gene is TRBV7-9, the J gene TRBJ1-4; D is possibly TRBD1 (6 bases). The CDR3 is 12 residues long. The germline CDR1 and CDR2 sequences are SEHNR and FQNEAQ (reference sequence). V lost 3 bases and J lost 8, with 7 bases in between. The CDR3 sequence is CASSFRGEKLFF. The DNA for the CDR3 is TGTGCCAGCAGCTTCAGGGGAGAAAAACTGTTTTTT.

The CDR3 coding sequence is TGCGCCAGCAGCTTGGTGGGGTATGGCTACACCTTC. Translating gives CASSLVGYGYTF. This sequence joins TRBV5-1 and TRBJ1-2; D gene uncertain. The CDR3 totals 12 residues. Germline CDR1 SGHRS, CDR2 YFSETQ. The V end was cut by 0 bases, the J end by 5 bases, with 5 bases between.